The sequence of this T cell receptor beta chain was determined in a study of T cell repertoires in cytomegalovirus infection. Across the whole study: It was the public TCR beta signatures that indicated both CMV infection and matching HLA type.

Trimming stripped 2 bases from V and 4 bases from J, with 8 bases between. CDR3 length: 13 residues. In germline, CDR1 is MRHNA, CDR2 SNTAGT. TCRdb re-called the reads through MiXCR, storing one row per CDR3 protein. Among some 200,000 distinct CDR3 sequences listed, about 21% were seen once. V is TRBV6-4 and J is TRBJ1-2; D remains ambiguous. The sequenced material came from PBMCs. This receptor was obtained from a human donor in good health (CMV status not recorded). Some clones in this sample may be carry-over from other donors' samples. Here the CDR3 DNA reads TGTGCCAGCAGTGACCATCAGCCCTATGGCTACACCTTC. This gives the protein CASSDHQPYGYTF.